The present entry profiles one TCR beta chain with its context. This sample is drawn from a study of blood T cell repertoires in COVID-19. The method was immunoSEQ multiplex PCR; TCRdb's version includes in-frame clones alone and lacks a portion of them. This sample has roughly 340,000 clones; 70% to 90% occur once, and the top ten carry less than 2.5%. This CDR3 is 14 amino acids long. J lost 2 bases, V lost 7 bases, and 8 bases had no gene match. Germline V gene sequence: CDR1 MDHEN, CDR2 SYDVKM. This chain joins TRBV28 and TRBJ2-7; 7 bases are a match to TRBD1. The source is a man in his forties in a cohort exposed to, infected with or recovered from COVID-19 (not recorded which). Sequencing input: PBMCs or T cells enriched from blood (not recorded which). The CDR3 is CASTTGTVTYEQYF. The CDR3 region has the DNA TGTGCCAGCACCACCGGGACAGTAACCTACGAGCAGTACTTC.